The rows below give T cell receptor beta chains drawn from one sample of a study of chemoradiotherapy in HPV16-positive cancers. Clones were sequenced by immunoSEQ multiplex PCR, and TCRdb holds only the in-frame ones, with some missing. The table lists roughly 29,000 clones, 91% of them singletons. This material consisted of blood, taken from a patient who underwent chemoradiotherapy. The receptor source for this set is a human donor with HPV-associated anogenital cancer. Each CDR3 is given with its conserved first and last residue. D genes are given only for firm matches. The size field is filled for only some rows; it gives once, few, many or a size class.

v_call: TRBV28; d_call: TRBD1; clone_size: NA; j_call: TRBJ2-7; cdr3_nt: TGTGCCAGCAGTTTATTTTTCGGGACAGGGGTTCAGGAGCAGTACTTC; cdr3_aa: CASSLFFGTGVQEQYF
v_call: TRBV4-2; d_call: NA; clone_size: NA; j_call: TRBJ1-1; cdr3_nt: TGTGCCAGCAGCCAAGAGGGAGGGTCCACTGAAGCTTTCTTT; cdr3_aa: CASSQEGGSTEAFF
v_call: TRBV5-1; d_call: NA; clone_size: NA; j_call: TRBJ2-3; cdr3_nt: TGCGCCAGCAGCTTGATCCTTGGGGGGCGGAAGACAGATACGCAGTATTTT; cdr3_aa: CASSLILGGRKTDTQYF
v_call: TRBV27; d_call: NA; clone_size: medium-sized; j_call: TRBJ1-2; cdr3_nt: TGTGCCAGCAGTTTATCCACAGACCTAAATAGCTATGGCTACACCTTC; cdr3_aa: CASSLSTDLNSYGYTF
v_call: TRBV11-2; d_call: NA; clone_size: NA; j_call: TRBJ2-7; cdr3_nt: TGTGCCAGCAGCTTAATGGGGCAGGGGTATGCCTACGAGCAGTACTTC; cdr3_aa: CASSLMGQGYAYEQYF
v_call: TRBV5-1; d_call: NA; clone_size: NA; j_call: TRBJ2-5; cdr3_nt: TGCGCCAGCAGCTTGGTGGGCGAGACCCAGTACTTC; cdr3_aa: CASSLVGETQYF
v_call: TRBV5-4; d_call: NA; clone_size: NA; j_call: TRBJ1-1; cdr3_nt: TGTGCCAGCAGCCTTATCAGTGGGAACACTGAAGCTTTCTTT; cdr3_aa: CASSLISGNTEAFF
v_call: TRBV7-2; d_call: NA; clone_size: NA; j_call: TRBJ2-1; cdr3_nt: TGTGCCAGCAGCCCCCGTAGGCTCGATGAGCAGTTCTTC; cdr3_aa: CASSPRRLDEQFF
v_call: TRBV4-2; d_call: NA; clone_size: NA; j_call: TRBJ1-2; cdr3_nt: TGTGCCAGCAGCCGCAGGGGTCAGGGCAGGAACTCAGCCTACACCTTC; cdr3_aa: CASSRRGQGRNSAYTF
v_call: TRBV5-1; d_call: NA; clone_size: few; j_call: TRBJ1-5; cdr3_nt: TGCGCCAGCAGCATCGACTCCTTTAATCAGCCCCAGCATTTT; cdr3_aa: CASSIDSFNQPQHF
v_call: TRBV6-5; d_call: NA; clone_size: NA; j_call: TRBJ2-1; cdr3_nt: TGTGCCAGCACGGACGTCTACAATGAGCAGTTCTTC; cdr3_aa: CASTDVYNEQFF
v_call: TRBV19; d_call: NA; clone_size: NA; j_call: TRBJ2-1; cdr3_nt: TGTGCCAGTAGAGCCGGGAGCCACCCCTACAATGAGCAGTTCTTC; cdr3_aa: CASRAGSHPYNEQFF
v_call: TRBV5-1; d_call: NA; clone_size: NA; j_call: TRBJ2-7; cdr3_nt: TGCGCCAGCAGCTTGGAGGGGACCTACGAGCAGTACTTC; cdr3_aa: CASSLEGTYEQYF
v_call: TRBV15; d_call: NA; clone_size: NA; j_call: TRBJ2-5; cdr3_nt: TGTGCCACCAGCGGGCCCGGGGAACCCAGGGGGAGGGAGACCCAGTACTTC; cdr3_aa: CATSGPGEPRGRETQYF
v_call: TRBV7-2; d_call: TRBD1; clone_size: NA; j_call: TRBJ2-7; cdr3_nt: TGTGCCAGCAGCTTAGTTATCGGGACAGGGGGTTCCGAGCAGTACTTC; cdr3_aa: CASSLVIGTGGSEQYF
v_call: TRBV5-6; d_call: NA; clone_size: NA; j_call: TRBJ2-3; cdr3_nt: TGTGCCAGCAGCTTGGAAGCGACAGATACGCAGTATTTT; cdr3_aa: CASSLEATDTQYF
v_call: TRBV18; d_call: TRBD1; clone_size: once; j_call: TRBJ1-6; cdr3_nt: TGTGCCAGCTCACCCCAAGGGGGCCCTAGTTCACCCCTCCACTTT; cdr3_aa: CASSPQGGPSSPLHF
v_call: TRBV28; d_call: TRBD2; clone_size: NA; j_call: TRBJ2-7; cdr3_nt: TGTGCCAGCAGTTTGCCAGCGGGGTATAAAGAGCAGTACTTC; cdr3_aa: CASSLPAGYKEQYF
v_call: TRBV5-8; d_call: TRBD1; clone_size: NA; j_call: TRBJ1-3; cdr3_nt: TGTGCCAGCAGCCCGAGCGGGACAGGAGGAAACACCATATATTTT; cdr3_aa: CASSPSGTGGNTIYF
v_call: TRBV4-3; d_call: NA; clone_size: NA; j_call: TRBJ2-6; cdr3_nt: TGCGCCAGCAGCCAAGATTGGAGCAGGGCTGGGGCCAACGTCCTGACTTTC; cdr3_aa: CASSQDWSRAGANVLTF
v_call: TRBV7-9; d_call: NA; clone_size: NA; j_call: TRBJ2-5; cdr3_nt: TGTGCCAGCAGCTCCCGACAAGAGACCCAGTACTTC; cdr3_aa: CASSSRQETQYF
v_call: TRBV9; d_call: NA; clone_size: NA; j_call: TRBJ2-3; cdr3_nt: TGTGCCAGCAGCGTAGGTGGCAGGGATAGCACAGATACGCAGTATTTT; cdr3_aa: CASSVGGRDSTDTQYF
v_call: TRBV7-2; d_call: NA; clone_size: NA; j_call: TRBJ1-2; cdr3_nt: TGTGCCAGCAGCTTAGGGCAGAAGTATGGCTACACCTTC; cdr3_aa: CASSLGQKYGYTF
v_call: TRBV5-1; d_call: NA; clone_size: NA; j_call: TRBJ2-6; cdr3_nt: TGCGCCAGCAGCACCGGACAAAATGGGGCCAACGTCCTGACTTTC; cdr3_aa: CASSTGQNGANVLTF